The 28 T cell receptor beta chains listed next were all sequenced from one sample in a study of blood T cell repertoires in COVID-19. Assay used: immunoSEQ multiplex PCR; TCRdb lists only in-frame clones, some missing. The data show more than 95,000 clones, roughly 80% seen once. The sequencing input was peripheral blood. The receptors shown here come from a woman at least 80 years old with active or convalescent COVID-19.

The chain is built from TRBV29-1 and TRBJ1-5; D may be TRBD1 (5 bases). There are 14 residues in the CDR3. Between the trimmed V and J ends, which lost 4 bases and 1 base, there was a span of 11 bases. Germline assignment: CDR1 SQVTM and CDR2 ANQGSEA. The CDR3 region is CSVVYSGSNQPQHF. In nucleotides, the CDR3 is TGCAGCGTTGTTTATTCAGGGAGCAATCAGCCCCAGCATTTT.

The J gene is TRBJ1-1, the V gene TRBV19; no reliable D call. The CDR3 is 12 amino acids. Germline CDR1 LNHDA, CDR2 SQIVND (reference sequence). V gave up 6 bases and J gave up 0 bases, with 5 bases separating them. CDR3 protein: CASSYLNTEAFF. In DNA form, the CDR3 reads TGTGCCAGTAGCTACCTGAACACTGAAGCTTTCTTT.

This chain joins TRBV29-1 and TRBJ1-2, with TRBD1 as a possible D gene (6 bases). Trimming stripped 3 bases from V and 9 bases from J, with 11 bases between. Germline CDR1 is SQVTM and CDR2 is ANQGSEA. This CDR3 contains 11 residues. The CDR3 coding sequence is TGCAGCGTTGACGGAAGGGGGAGCTACACCTTC. This encodes CSVDGRGSYTF.

This clone has more than one count but fewer than ten. The V gene is TRBV5-8, the J gene TRBJ2-7; D gene ambiguous. V was cut by 0 bases and J by 3 bases, with 7 bases left in between. Germline-derived CDR1 and CDR2 are SGHTS and YDEGEE. There are 13 residues in the CDR3. CDR3 DNA sequence: TGTGCCAGCAGCTTGGGTGCCTACTACGAGCAGTACTTC. This encodes CASSLGAYYEQYF.

In its sample, this clone was seen a few times. The chain couples TRBV5-1 to TRBJ1-4; 9 bases are shared with TRBD1. Trimming took 4 bases from V and 8 from J; bases not matched to a gene: 9. Per the germline V gene, CDR1 is SGHRS and CDR2 is YFSETQ. The CDR3 length is 15 residues. CDR3 nucleotides: TGCGCCAGCAGCCCACGGGGGACAGGGATGGAAAAACTGTTTTTT. Translated, it gives CASSPRGTGMEKLFF.

CDR3 residues: CASSTRTAMNTEAFF. Written as DNA, the CDR3 is TGTGCCAGCAGTACTAGGACAGCCATGAACACTGAAGCTTTCTTT. The chain is built from TRBV27 and TRBJ1-1, with D maybe TRBD1 (6 bases). The ends were cut back, 5 bases at V and 0 bases at J, with 13 bases in the middle. CDR1 MNHEY and CDR2 SMNVEV come from the germline V gene (reference sequence). CDR3 length: 15 amino acids.

The chain has TRBV5-6 and TRBJ1-6; 7 bases are shared with TRBD1. The J segment lost 7 bases and the V segment lost 1 base, leaving 2 bases of the junction unmatched. The germline V gene has CDR1 SGHDT and CDR2 YYEEEE. The CDR3 is 14 residues long. CDR3 loop: CASSLTGVNSPLHF. CDR3 in DNA: TGTGCCAGCAGCTTGACAGGGGTGAATTCACCCCTCCACTTT.

This sequence joins TRBV5-1 and TRBJ1-2, with 7 positions matching TRBD1. Germline assignment: CDR1 SGHRS and CDR2 YFSETQ. The CDR3 runs to 13 residues. The V segment lost 9 bases and the J segment 4 bases; nucleotides outside the gene matches: 9. CDR3 amino acids: CATTTGTSYGYTF. CDR3 sequence (DNA): TGCGCCACCACGACAGGGACAAGCTATGGCTACACCTTC.

This chain uses TRBV28 with TRBJ1-4; perhaps TRBD1 as D (6 bases). There are 15 residues in the CDR3. V was clipped by 4 bases and J by 8 bases, with 17 bases between them. Germline-derived CDR1 and CDR2 are MDHEN and SYDVKM. CDR3 DNA: TGTGCCAGCAGTTCCCTCTCAGGGGCAGGGGAAAAACTGTTTTTT. Protein: CASSSLSGAGEKLFF.

This clone is labeled medium-sized. V and J are TRBV3-1 (or the pseudogene TRBV3-2) and TRBJ1-6, with TRBD1 matching 10 bases. J gave up 6 bases and V 0 bases, and 11 bases lay outside the gene matches. There are 19 residues in the CDR3. Germline V gene sequence: CDR1 LGHDT, CDR2 YNNKEL (reference sequence). CDR3 loop: CASSQEIDLGDRGNSPLHF. The CDR3 coding sequence is TGTGCCAGCAGCCAAGAAATAGACTTAGGGGACAGGGGTAATTCACCCCTCCACTTT.

The V call is TRBV4-1, the J call TRBJ2-1; 8 bases line up with TRBD2. The CDR3 consists of 16 residues. Trimming took 3 bases from V and 1 from J; bases not matched to a gene: 5. In germline, CDR1 is MGHRA, CDR2 YSYEKL. CDR3 in amino acids: CASSQLGLASYNEQFF. The DNA of the CDR3 is TGCGCCAGCAGCCAGCTCGGACTAGCATCCTACAATGAGCAGTTCTTC.

This chain uses TRBV2 with TRBJ2-1, with 10 bases aligning to TRBD1. Germline-derived CDR1 and CDR2 are SNHLY and FYNNEI. The length of the CDR3 is 14 residues. The J segment lost 4 bases and the V segment lost 7 bases, leaving 4 bases of the junction unmatched. CDR3 amino acids: CASTGDRGYNEQFF. The CDR3 DNA sequence: TGTGCCAGCACCGGGGACAGGGGATACAATGAGCAGTTCTTC.

A few counts support this clone. V usage is TRBV19 and J usage is TRBJ1-1; D not resolved. CDR1 is LNHDA and CDR2 is SQIVND in the germline V gene (reference sequence). Trimming pared 6 bases from V and 9 bases from J, leaving 20 bases between. The CDR3 is 14 amino acids. In DNA, the CDR3 is TGTGCCAGTAGCCCCGTCAGTCCCCCACAAAAAGCTTTCTTT. Its protein is CASSPVSPPQKAFF.

The chain joins TRBV3-1 (or the pseudogene TRBV3-2) to TRBJ2-6; unclear D gene. This CDR3 region has 14 residues. V lost 2 bases and J lost 0, with 2 bases in between. Germline assignment: CDR1 LGHDT and CDR2 YNNKEL (reference sequence). The CDR3 protein is CASSQLSGANVLTF. The DNA of the CDR3 is TGTGCCAGCAGCCAACTCTCTGGGGCCAACGTCCTGACTTTC.

V and J are TRBV5-4 and TRBJ2-1, with D possibly TRBD2 on 5 matching bases. CDR1 is SGHNT, CDR2 YYREEE, per germline (reference sequence). The CDR3 has 16 residues. V was cut by 0 bases and J by 0 bases, with 10 bases left in between. The CDR3 is CASSLVGGTSYNEQFF. CDR3 coding DNA: TGTGCCAGCAGCTTGGTTGGAGGTACCTCCTACAATGAGCAGTTCTTC. The full variable domain, completed using reference TRBV5-4 and TRBJ2-1, is ETGVTQSPTHLIKTRGQQVTLRCSSQSGHNTVSWYQQALGQGPQFIFQYYREEENGRGNFPPRFSGLQFPNYSSELNVNALELDDSALYLCASSLVGGTSYNEQFFGPGTRLTVL.

The J gene is TRBJ2-7, the V gene TRBV10-2; D is possibly TRBD1 (6 bases). The CDR3 has 14 residues. V lost 7 bases and J lost 5, with 18 bases in between. Germline V gene lookup returns CDR1 WSHSY and CDR2 SAAADI. The CDR3 DNA reads as TGCGCCAGCACCCGAGCCGGGACACCCGACGAGCAGTACTTC. Residues: CASTRAGTPDEQYF.

The rearrangement uses TRBV7-9 and TRBJ1-3, with a possible D match to TRBD1 (6 bases). Trimming pared 0 bases from V and 4 bases from J, leaving 16 bases between. Germline V lookup: CDR1 SEHNR, CDR2 FQNEAQ (reference sequence). This CDR3 comprises 17 residues. The CDR3 DNA follows: TGTGCCAGCAGCTTAGCGCCGGGACAAGAGTCGGGAAACACCATATATTTT. This translates into CASSLAPGQESGNTIYF.

The chain joins TRBV28 to TRBJ1-2; D perhaps matches TRBD1 (5 bases). This CDR3 comprises 15 residues. Germline loops: CDR1 MDHEN, CDR2 SYDVKM. Trimming pared 4 bases from V and 7 bases from J, leaving 19 bases between. The DNA of the CDR3 is TGTGCCAGCAGTTCCCCCTTCGGCAGGGCGGTTGGCTACACCTTC. As protein: CASSSPFGRAVGYTF.

J is TRBJ2-2 and V is TRBV28, with a weak D call TRBD1 (5 bases). V was trimmed by 2 bases and J by 7 bases, leaving 5 bases between them. CDR1 is MDHEN, CDR2 SYDVKM, per germline. The CDR3 has 12 residues. In DNA, the CDR3 is TGTGCCAGCAGTTTAAGGGGCGGGGAGCTGTTTTTT. As protein: CASSLRGGELFF.

The rearrangement uses TRBV10-3 and TRBJ2-5, with 7 positions matching TRBD2. CDR3 length: 14 residues. CDR1 and CDR2 from the germline V gene are ENHRY and SYGVKD. V lost 5 bases and J lost 3; bases outside the gene matches: 6. The CDR3, as DNA: TGTGCCATCAGTCCAAGTGGGGGGGAAGAGACCCAGTACTTC. It translates to CAISPSGGEETQYF.

V usage is TRBV28 and J usage is TRBJ1-1; weak D call: TRBD1 (5 bases). The V end lost 3 bases, the J end lost 1 base, and 6 bases lay between the germline ends. Germline V gene sequence: CDR1 MDHEN, CDR2 SYDVKM. The CDR3 runs 13 residues. DNA of the CDR3: TGTGCCAGCAGTTTCGGGGGGAACACTGAAGCTTTCTTT. This encodes CASSFGGNTEAFF. Full variable domain (remainder filled in from reference TRBV28 and TRBJ1-1): DVKVTQSSRYLVKRTGEKVFLECVQDMDHENMFWYRQDPGLGLRLIYFSYDVKMKEKGDIPEGYSVSREKKERFSLILESASTNQTSMYLCASSFGGNTEAFFGQGTRLTVV.

This clone appeared a single time. The chain carries TRBV7-2 and TRBJ2-7, with 9 bases identical to TRBD1. The germline V gene has CDR1 SGHTA and CDR2 FQGNSA. The CDR3 has 19 residues. Trimming took 5 bases from V and 2 from J; bases not matched to a gene: 19. CDR3 amino acids: CASSPRTGTGTSLTYEQYF. The CDR3 nucleotides are TGTGCCAGCAGCCCCCGAACCGGGACAGGGACTTCCCTCACCTACGAGCAGTACTTC.

CDR3 region: CASIMTDSSYNSPLHF. The CDR3 DNA is TGTGCCAGCATTATGACAGACAGCTCCTATAATTCACCCCTCCACTTT. The rearrangement uses TRBV5-5 and TRBJ1-6; D might be TRBD1 (5 bases). The V gene's germline CDR1 is SGHKS and CDR2 YYEKEE (reference sequence). The CDR3 consists of 16 residues. V lost 6 bases, J lost 0 bases, and 13 bases lay in between.

The chain carries TRBV11-2 and TRBJ2-7; D is ambiguous. This CDR3 spans 15 amino acids. V dropped 0 bases and J dropped 6 bases, with 15 bases sitting between them. CDR1 is SGHAT, CDR2 FQNNGV, per germline. DNA of the CDR3: TGTGCCAGCAGCTTAGAGGTACACAGCACGTCCGAGCAGTACTTC. Its translation: CASSLEVHSTSEQYF. Looking up the rest from reference TRBV11-2 and TRBJ2-7 gives the full variable domain: EAGVAQSPRYKIIEKRQSVAFWCNPISGHATLYWYQQILGQGPKLLIQFQNNGVVDDSQLPKDRFSAERLKGVDSTLKIQPAKLEDSAVYLCASSLEVHSTSEQYFGPGTRLTVT.

The chain recombines TRBV5-1 with TRBJ2-7, with D perhaps matching TRBD1 (6 bases). Looked up from germline, CDR1 is SGHRS and CDR2 is YFSETQ. V lost 4 bases and J lost 3, with 17 bases in between. This CDR3 contains 15 residues. Here the CDR3 DNA reads TGCGCCAGCAGCCCCACCGGGACACGGAACTACGAGCAGTACTTC. This gives the protein CASSPTGTRNYEQYF.

V and J are TRBV6-6 and TRBJ2-3, with D tentatively TRBD2 (6 bases). The V and J ends lost 2 bases and 3 bases respectively, with 15 bases between them. Germline-derived CDR1 and CDR2 are MNHNY and SVGAGI (reference sequence). CDR3 size: 16 residues. CDR3 DNA: TGTGCCAGCAGTTACCACGCCGGGGGTGGAACAGATACGCAGTATTTT. It encodes CASSYHAGGGTDTQYF.

This chain links TRBV9 with TRBJ1-2; perhaps TRBD1 as D (5 bases). V lost 4 bases to trimming and J lost 8 bases, with 24 bases between them. Germline values: CDR1 SGDLS, CDR2 YYNGEE. The CDR3 is 16 residues long. The DNA for the CDR3 is TGTGCCAGCAGCCTCACCGCGACAGCTGAAGGCCCCGGCTACACCTTC. Amino acid sequence: CASSLTATAEGPGYTF.

V usage is TRBV4-2 and J usage is TRBJ2-7; 10 bases agree with TRBD2. Trimming cost V 1 base and J 5 bases; bases outside gene matches: 5. CDR1 and CDR2 (germline): LGHNA, YNFKEQ. The CDR3 extends over 15 amino acids. The CDR3 sequence: CASSQVLAGENEQYF. CDR3 in DNA: TGTGCCAGCAGCCAAGTGCTAGCGGGAGAGAACGAGCAGTACTTC.